Below, 29 T cell receptor beta chains from the same sample are listed, as sequenced in a study of early T cells in non-severe SARS-CoV-2 infection. In TCRdb, the 5' RACE reads were re-called with MiXCR into one record per CDR3 protein. The sample has around 50,000 distinct CDR3 sequences, approximately 7.6% seen once; the top ten hold 5.8%. Sequencing input: whole blood. Receptors originate from an adult who was a healthcare worker with PCR-confirmed SARS-CoV-2 infection or an uninfected control (not recorded which).

The chain is built from TRBV7-9 and TRBJ1-2, with 8 positions matching TRBD1. V was pared by 5 bases and J by 8 bases, with 10 bases of the junction left unmatched. Germline V gene lookup returns CDR1 SEHNR and CDR2 FQNEAQ (reference sequence). This CDR3 region has 14 residues. The CDR3 sequence is CASSPSDRGWGYTF. CDR3 sequence (DNA): TGTGCCAGCAGCCCTTCCGACAGGGGCTGGGGCTACACCTTC.

This clonotype has ten or more counts. The chain carries TRBV28 and TRBJ1-4; D gene uncertain. V gave up 5 bases and J gave up 5 bases, with 12 bases separating them. CDR1 and CDR2 from the germline V gene are MDHEN and SYDVKM. The CDR3 spans 14 residues. CDR3 protein: CASSLSAGNEKLFF. The CDR3 coding sequence is TGTGCCAGCAGTCTATCGGCGGGAAATGAAAAACTGTTTTTT.

This clonotype was found many times. This chain connects TRBV11-2 to TRBJ2-3; a weak D match, TRBD2 (7 bases). Germline loops: CDR1 SGHAT, CDR2 FQNNGV. Between the trimmed V and J ends, which lost 7 bases and 0 bases, there was a span of 17 bases. The CDR3 spans 16 residues. The CDR3, as DNA: TGTGCCAGCACCCAAGGGGGGGGACCTAGCACAGATACGCAGTATTTT. Amino acids: CASTQGGGPSTDTQYF.

There are many counts of this clonotype. V and J are TRBV9 and TRBJ2-3, with no clear D. There are 13 residues in the CDR3. With 4 bases removed from V and 2 bases from J, the gap between germline ends came to 8 bases. Germline CDR1 is SGDLS and CDR2 is YYNGEE. CDR3 in DNA: TGTGCCAGCAGCCCCCGACCCACAGATACGCAGTATTTT. Protein sequence: CASSPRPTDTQYF. The full variable domain, completed using reference TRBV9 and TRBJ2-3, is DSGVTQTPKHLITATGQRVTLRCSPRSGDLSVYWYQQSLDQGLQFLIQYYNGEERAKGNILERFSAQQFPDLHSELNLSSLELGDSALYFCASSPRPTDTQYFGPGTRLTVL.

This clonotype was found a few times. CDR3 in DNA: TGTGCCAGCAGTCCTAGCGGCGACCACACAGATACGCAGTATTTT. Translated, it gives CASSPSGDHTDTQYF. The chain combines TRBV27 with TRBJ2-3; TRBD2 agrees at 7 bases. J lost 2 bases, V lost 5 bases, and 7 bases had no gene match. The V gene's germline CDR1 is MNHEY and CDR2 SMNVEV (reference sequence). CDR3 length: 15 amino acids.

This clonotype was recorded many times. The gene calls are TRBV3-1 and TRBJ1-1; possibly TRBD1 for D (6 bases). The CDR3 contains 15 residues. Germline values: CDR1 LGHDT, CDR2 YNNKEL (reference sequence). V was pared by 2 bases and J by 8 bases, with 18 bases between. CDR3 DNA: TGTGCCAGCAGCCAATTTCGCGGGACACCGCTCGAAGCTTTCTTT. Protein product: CASSQFRGTPLEAFF.

This chain uses TRBV6-1 with TRBJ2-5; D might be TRBD2 (7 bases). Trimming removed 6 bases from V and 0 bases from J, with 20 bases in between. The CDR3 is made up of 17 amino acids. CDR1 is MNHNS, CDR2 SASEGT, per germline. The CDR3: CASRTEAGARYQETQYF. For the CDR3, the DNA is TGTGCCAGCAGGACGGAGGCGGGGGCGAGGTACCAAGAGACCCAGTACTTC.

This clonotype was picked up many times. V gene TRBV29-1 combines with J gene TRBJ1-3; 7 positions match TRBD1. V gave up 4 bases and J gave up 1 base; unmatched junction bases: 1. CDR3 length: 13 residues. CDR1 is SQVTM and CDR2 is ANQGSEA in the germline V gene. The CDR3 region is CSVAGGSGNTIYF. The CDR3 DNA follows: TGCAGCGTTGCAGGGGGATCTGGAAACACCATATATTTT.

This chain links TRBV7-9 with TRBJ2-2, with 9 bases aligning to TRBD1. Trimming removed 2 bases from V and 7 bases from J; junction bases left unmatched: 5. This CDR3 has 15 amino acids. Germline V CDR1 and CDR2: SEHNR, FQNEAQ (reference sequence). CDR3 nucleotide sequence: TGTGCCAGCAGCTTATACAGGGGGCGCGACGGGGAGCTGTTTTTT. It codes for CASSLYRGRDGELFF.

This clonotype was counted between two and nine times. The chain combines TRBV7-9 with TRBJ2-2; perhaps TRBD1 as D (6 bases). The V end was cut by 6 bases, the J end by 6 bases, with 23 bases between. From germline, CDR1 is SEHNR and CDR2 FQNEAQ (reference sequence). The CDR3 consists of 17 residues. CDR3 amino acids: CASSYHPTGLRSGELFF. In nucleotides, the CDR3 is TGTGCCAGCAGTTATCATCCAACAGGGTTGAGATCCGGGGAGCTGTTTTTT.

This clonotype showed up many times. This chain joins TRBV5-8 and TRBJ1-6; D ambiguous. Between the trimmed V and J ends, which lost 1 base and 0 bases, there was a span of 17 bases. The CDR3 is 19 amino acids. Germline V gene lookup returns CDR1 SGHTS and CDR2 YDEGEE. The CDR3 region is CASSLIGGALSSYNSPLHF. Here the CDR3 DNA reads TGTGCCAGCAGCTTGATTGGAGGAGCTCTTAGCTCCTATAATTCACCCCTCCACTTT.

This clonotype was recorded at least ten times. The chain combines TRBV10-3 with TRBJ1-6; D is unresolved. The CDR3 has 16 amino acids. Per germline, CDR1 ENHRY and CDR2 SYGVKD. Trimming removed 2 bases from V and 1 base from J, with 9 bases in between. The CDR3 region is CAISETEFSYNSPLHF. DNA of the CDR3: TGTGCCATCAGTGAGACTGAATTTTCCTATAATTCACCCCTCCACTTT.

The sample holds many counts of this clonotype. The chain uses TRBV10-1 and TRBJ1-2; 7 nucleotides line up with TRBD1. The CDR3 totals 13 residues. The trim removed 4 bases at V and 4 bases at J, leaving 3 bases unmatched. Germline-derived CDR1 and CDR2 are WNHNN and SYGVQD (reference sequence). The CDR3 region has the DNA TGCGCCAGCAGTGCAGGGGGTACCTATGGCTACACCTTC. Translated, it gives CASSAGGTYGYTF.

This CDR3 is CASSHNDAASGLNNEQFF. CDR3 nucleotide sequence: TGTGCCAGCAGCCACAACGACGCGGCTAGCGGGCTAAACAATGAGCAGTTCTTC. This chain connects TRBV7-9 to TRBJ2-1, with 8 bases lining up with TRBD2. Germline V gene data show CDR1 as SEHNR and CDR2 as FQNEAQ (reference sequence). The V gene end was trimmed by 5 bases and the J gene end by 5 bases; junction bases not matched to a gene: 17. The CDR3 has 18 residues.

The sample holds many counts of this clonotype. The chain carries TRBV9 and TRBJ2-1; a weak D match, TRBD2 (5 bases). Germline loops: CDR1 SGDLS, CDR2 YYNGEE. The CDR3 extends over 15 amino acids. Between the trimmed V and J ends, which lost 1 base and 0 bases, there was a span of 8 bases. The CDR3 DNA is TGTGCCAGCAGCGTATCCAGCGGCTCCTACAATGAGCAGTTCTTC. Translated, it gives CASSVSSGSYNEQFF. Together with reference TRBV9 and TRBJ2-1, the CDR3 gives the full variable domain: DSGVTQTPKHLITATGQRVTLRCSPRSGDLSVYWYQQSLDQGLQFLIQYYNGEERAKGNILERFSAQQFPDLHSELNLSSLELGDSALYFCASSVSSGSYNEQFFGPGTRLTVL.

The rearrangement uses TRBV11-2 and TRBJ2-1; D is possibly TRBD2 (7 bases). Trimming took 5 bases from V and 6 from J, leaving 14 bases between them. Germline loops: CDR1 SGHAT, CDR2 FQNNGV. This CDR3 comprises 14 residues. CDR3 in DNA: TGTGCCAGCAGCCGAACGGGGGGCCGCAATGAGCAGTTCTTC. Protein sequence: CASSRTGGRNEQFF.

This clonotype was observed many times. The V gene is TRBV30, the J gene TRBJ1-4; D possibly corresponds to TRBD1 (5 bases). The V end was cut by 0 bases, the J end by 0 bases, with 14 bases between. The CDR3 totals 17 residues. CDR1 is GTSNPN and CDR2 is SVGIG in the germline V gene (reference sequence). The CDR3, as DNA: TGTGCCTGGAGTGTACGGGGCAGGACCGCAACTAATGAAAAACTGTTTTTT. This codes for CAWSVRGRTATNEKLFF.

The chain uses TRBV12-3 or TRBV12-4 and TRBJ2-7; D is unclear. The germline V and J ends were trimmed by 8 bases and 0 bases, with 8 bases remaining between them. This CDR3 region has 12 residues. CDR3 sequence: CASFRFSYEQYF. The CDR3 DNA follows: TGTGCCAGCTTCCGGTTCTCCTACGAGCAGTACTTC.

This clonotype has at least ten counts. CDR3 region: CASSLNSIETQYF. The DNA of the CDR3 is TGTGCCAGCAGCTTGAACAGTATCGAGACCCAGTACTTC. The V and J genes are TRBV11-2 and TRBJ2-5; D unclear. Germline CDR1 SGHAT, CDR2 FQNNGV. CDR3 length: 13 residues. With 3 bases removed from V and 5 bases from J, the gap between germline ends came to 10 bases. Complete variable domain (other parts from reference TRBV11-2 and TRBJ2-5): EAGVAQSPRYKIIEKRQSVAFWCNPISGHATLYWYQQILGQGPKLLIQFQNNGVVDDSQLPKDRFSAERLKGVDSTLKIQPAKLEDSAVYLCASSLNSIETQYFGPGTRLLVL.

In its sample, this clonotype was seen many times. The chain is built from TRBV6-2 or TRBV6-3 and TRBJ1-1; D remains ambiguous. Trimming stripped 5 bases from V and 1 base from J, with 17 bases between. Looked up from germline, CDR1 is MNHEY and CDR2 is SVGEGT. This CDR3 region has 16 residues. The DNA of the CDR3 is TGTGCCAGCAGTCGCGGCGCGAGGACCGGGAACACTGAAGCTTTCTTT. Encoded protein: CASSRGARTGNTEAFF.

This clonotype turned up a few times. The chain uses TRBV7-2 and TRBJ2-7; D is undetermined. Trimming stripped 2 bases from V and 1 base from J, with 3 bases between. CDR3 size: 12 residues. Germline V gene lookup returns CDR1 SGHTA and CDR2 FQGNSA. The CDR3 sequence is CASSLNSYEQYF. CDR3 nucleotides: TGTGCCAGCAGCTTAAATTCCTACGAGCAGTACTTC.

This clonotype occurred a few times. This chain uses TRBV10-2 with TRBJ2-5; a weak D match, TRBD1 (7 bases). With 6 bases removed from V and 2 bases from J, the gap between germline ends came to 19 bases. The CDR3 has 16 residues. The germline V gene has CDR1 WSHSY and CDR2 SAAADI. CDR3 DNA: TGCGCCAGCAGGTCGACAGGGAGGCTAGGACAAGAGACCCAGTACTTC. Its protein product is CASRSTGRLGQETQYF.

This clonotype came up many times. This chain joins TRBV7-2 and TRBJ1-5; 7 bases are a match to TRBD1. Trimming cost V 4 bases and J 3 bases; bases outside gene matches: 3. The CDR3 totals 14 residues. CDR1 is SGHTA and CDR2 is FQGNSA in the germline V gene. The CDR3 region is CASSYTGVNQPQHF. The CDR3 DNA reads as TGTGCCAGCAGCTATACAGGGGTCAATCAGCCCCAGCATTTT.

In its sample, this clonotype was seen a few times. The genes are TRBV28 and TRBJ2-1, with D tentatively TRBD1 (5 bases). The germline V gene has CDR1 MDHEN and CDR2 SYDVKM. V was cut by 4 bases and J by 4 bases, with 17 bases left in between. The length of the CDR3 is 16 residues. CDR3 sequence (DNA): TGTGCCAGCAGTTCGAAGACAGCTGATTGGTACAATGAGCAGTTCTTC. Residues: CASSSKTADWYNEQFF.

This clonotype was recorded at least ten times. The chain couples TRBV20-1 to TRBJ2-2, with 7 nucleotides matching TRBD2. The CDR3 extends over 14 amino acids. Germline V lookup: CDR1 DFQATT, CDR2 SNEGSKA (reference sequence). The ends lost 5 bases at V and 0 bases at J; junction bases unmatched: 3. The CDR3 is CSAGGTTNTGELFF. CDR3 nucleotide sequence: TGCAGTGCTGGGGGGACTACGAACACCGGGGAGCTGTTTTTT.

Many counts were recorded for this clonotype. The chain has TRBV12-3 or TRBV12-4 and TRBJ2-1, with D uncertain. The CDR3 covers 15 residues. V was shortened by 8 bases and J by 5 bases, with 19 bases between the two germline ends. The chain's CDR3 is CASALGYHRNNEQFF. The CDR3 nucleotides are TGTGCCAGCGCCCTGGGGTACCACCGAAACAATGAGCAGTTCTTC.

In this sample, this clonotype turned up many times. The chain is built from TRBV12-3 or TRBV12-4 and TRBJ1-3; D ambiguous. The V and J ends lost 6 bases and 0 bases respectively, with 9 bases between them. The CDR3 is made up of 14 amino acids. The CDR3 nucleotides read TGTGCCAGCAGCCCGTGGGCCTCTGGAAACACCATATATTTT. Residues: CASSPWASGNTIYF.

This clonotype was detected many times. In DNA, the CDR3 is TGCGCCAGCAGCGAGGGGACAAATAGCAATCAGCCCCAGCATTTT. Translating gives CASSEGTNSNQPQHF. The chain joins TRBV5-1 to TRBJ1-5; D may be TRBD1 (6 bases). This CDR3 has 15 residues. The germline V gene encodes CDR1 SGHRS and CDR2 YFSETQ. Trimming took 4 bases from V and 0 from J, leaving 11 bases between them. The entire variable domain, with the rest obtained from reference TRBV5-1 and TRBJ1-5, is as follows: KAGVTQTPRYLIKTRGQQVTLSCSPISGHRSVSWYQQTPGQGLQFLFEYFSETQRNKGNFPGRFSGRQFSNSRSEMNVSTLELGDSALYLCASSEGTNSNQPQHFGDGTRLSIL.

This clonotype came up many times. The chain joins TRBV11-2 to TRBJ2-3, with 11 nucleotides matching TRBD2. The CDR3 contains 16 residues. The junction had 4 bases not matched to a gene; V was cut back by 3 bases and J by 2 bases. Germline CDR1 is SGHAT and CDR2 is FQNNGV. Here the CDR3 reads CASSFTSGGVTDTQYF. DNA for the CDR3: TGTGCCAGCAGCTTCACTAGCGGGGGAGTCACAGATACGCAGTATTTT. The full variable domain, in which reference TRBV11-2 and TRBJ2-3 provide the parts outside the CDR3, is EAGVAQSPRYKIIEKRQSVAFWCNPISGHATLYWYQQILGQGPKLLIQFQNNGVVDDSQLPKDRFSAERLKGVDSTLKIQPAKLEDSAVYLCASSFTSGGVTDTQYFGPGTRLTVL.